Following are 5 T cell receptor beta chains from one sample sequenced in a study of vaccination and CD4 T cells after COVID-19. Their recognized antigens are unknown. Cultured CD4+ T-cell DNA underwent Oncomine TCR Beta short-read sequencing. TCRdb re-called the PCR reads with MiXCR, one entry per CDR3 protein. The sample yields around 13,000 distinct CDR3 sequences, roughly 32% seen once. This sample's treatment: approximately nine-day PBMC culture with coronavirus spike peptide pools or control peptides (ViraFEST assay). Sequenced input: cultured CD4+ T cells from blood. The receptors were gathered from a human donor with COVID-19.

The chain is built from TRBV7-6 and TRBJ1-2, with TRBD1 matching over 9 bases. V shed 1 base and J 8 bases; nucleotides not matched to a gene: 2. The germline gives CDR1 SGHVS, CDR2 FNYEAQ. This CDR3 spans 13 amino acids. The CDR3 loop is CASSLVQGAGYTF. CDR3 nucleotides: TGTGCCAGCAGCTTAGTACAGGGGGCCGGCTACACCTTC.

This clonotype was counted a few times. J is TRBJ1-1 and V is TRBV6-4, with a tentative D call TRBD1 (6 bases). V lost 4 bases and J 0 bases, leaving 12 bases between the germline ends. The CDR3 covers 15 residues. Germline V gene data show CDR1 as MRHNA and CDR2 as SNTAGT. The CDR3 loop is CASSARTEMNTEAFF. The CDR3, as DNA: TGTGCCAGCAGTGCCAGGACAGAAATGAACACTGAAGCTTTCTTT.

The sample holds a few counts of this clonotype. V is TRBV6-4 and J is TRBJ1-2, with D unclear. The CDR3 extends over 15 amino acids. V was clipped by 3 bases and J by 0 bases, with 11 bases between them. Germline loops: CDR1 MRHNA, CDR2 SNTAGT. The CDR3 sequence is CASSENGLANYGYTF. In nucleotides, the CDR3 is TGTGCCAGCAGTGAGAACGGGTTAGCTAACTATGGCTACACCTTC.

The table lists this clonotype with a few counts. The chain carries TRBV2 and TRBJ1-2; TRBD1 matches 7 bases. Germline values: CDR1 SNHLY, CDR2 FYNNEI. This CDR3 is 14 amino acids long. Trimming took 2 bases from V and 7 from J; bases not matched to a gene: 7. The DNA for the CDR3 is TGTGCCAGCAGTGAAATGGAGGGGGCCGGTGGCTACACCTTC. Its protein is CASSEMEGAGGYTF.

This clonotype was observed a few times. This CDR3 reads CASSLTGTPGTDTQYF. The CDR3 nucleotides read TGTGCCAGCAGCTTAACCGGCACCCCAGGGACAGATACGCAGTATTTT. V gene TRBV7-8 combines with J gene TRBJ2-3, with D possibly TRBD1 on 5 matching bases. The germline CDR1 and CDR2 sequences are SGHVS and FQNEAQ. The CDR3 is made up of 16 amino acids. Trimming left V 2 bases short and J 3 bases short, with 15 bases between. Complete variable domain (other parts from reference TRBV7-8 and TRBJ2-3): GAGVSQSPRYKVAKRGQDVALRCDPISGHVSLFWYQQALGQGPEFLTYFQNEAQLDKSGLPSDRFFAERPEGSVSTLKIQRTQQEDSAVYLCASSLTGTPGTDTQYFGPGTRLTVL.